Following are 9 T cell receptor beta chains from one sample sequenced in a study of cytomegalovirus exposure and HLA in healthy donors. Researchers ran the PCR with 60 Vbeta and 13 Jbeta primers. Here immunoSEQ multiplex PCR was the method, and the copy in TCRdb shows in-frame clones only, minus some. The listing records some 180,000 clones. Sequenced material: PBMCs. These receptor sequences come from a man younger than 45 in good health and CMV-seronegative.

This chain links TRBV19 with TRBJ2-2; D possibly corresponds to TRBD1 (5 bases). The V gene lost 3 bases and the J gene lost 3 bases, with 8 bases spanning the gap. Looked up from germline, CDR1 is LNHDA and CDR2 is SQIVND (reference sequence). The CDR3 loop spans 14 amino acids. CDR3 in amino acids: CASSIRVDTGELFF. The CDR3 DNA reads as TGTGCCAGTAGTATCAGGGTTGACACCGGGGAGCTGTTTTTT.

CDR3 coding DNA: TGCGCCAGCAGCCAAGACGGTGAGGGACAGTTTAACTATGGCTACACCTTC. Translated, it gives CASSQDGEGQFNYGYTF. This chain joins TRBV4-1 and TRBJ1-2; 7 nucleotides line up with TRBD1. The CDR3 runs 17 residues. V was pared by 0 bases and J by 1 base, with 8 bases of the junction left unmatched. Per the germline V gene, CDR1 is MGHRA and CDR2 is YSYEKL.

This sequence joins TRBV7-2 and TRBJ2-6; D may be TRBD1 (6 bases). Deletions cut 5 bases from V and 2 bases from J, with 19 bases between. Germline V lookup: CDR1 SGHTA, CDR2 FQGNSA. The CDR3 sequence is 18 residues long. The CDR3 nucleotides are TGTGCCAGCAGCCGTTCTGGGACACCCGGGCCTGGGGCCAACGTCCTGACTTTC. Translating gives CASSRSGTPGPGANVLTF.

J is TRBJ1-1 and V is TRBV4-3, with D possibly TRBD1 on 5 matching bases. The CDR3 contains 14 residues. With 3 bases removed from V and 5 bases from J, the gap between germline ends came to 13 bases. From germline, CDR1 is LGHNA and CDR2 YSLEER. This CDR3 is CASSHFDRQTEAFF. DNA of the CDR3: TGCGCCAGCAGCCATTTCGACAGACAAACTGAAGCTTTCTTT.

The chain has TRBV6-1 and TRBJ1-1; D gene ambiguous. V was shortened by 3 bases and J by 5 bases, with 13 bases between the two germline ends. CDR1 and CDR2 from the germline V gene are MNHNS and SASEGT. The CDR3 totals 14 residues. The CDR3 bases are TGTGCCAGCAGTGATGTGGCGGCGAAGACTGAAGCTTTCTTT. Its protein product is CASSDVAAKTEAFF.

The chain carries TRBV18 and TRBJ2-7; D perhaps matches TRBD1 (5 bases). Germline assignment: CDR1 KGHSH and CDR2 LQKENI. The length of the CDR3 is 13 residues. V was clipped by 2 bases and J by 6 bases, with 11 bases between them. This CDR3 is CASSPGQGSEQYF. For the CDR3, the DNA is TGTGCCAGCTCACCAGGTCAGGGCTCCGAGCAGTACTTC.

The chain has TRBV27 and TRBJ2-7, with a weak D call TRBD1 (6 bases). The germline gives CDR1 MNHEY, CDR2 SMNVEV (reference sequence). Trimming pared 1 base from V and 5 bases from J, leaving 15 bases between. CDR3 length: 15 amino acids. CDR3 sequence: CASSLWGRGYNEQYF. The CDR3 bases are TGTGCCAGCAGTTTATGGGGCAGGGGTTATAACGAGCAGTACTTC.

V gene TRBV16 combines with J gene TRBJ1-2, with D perhaps matching TRBD1 (6 bases). The ends were cut back, 1 base at V and 8 bases at J, with 14 bases in the middle. Germline values: CDR1 KGHSY, CDR2 FQNENV. The CDR3 is 14 residues long. CDR3 amino acids: CASSQFRAGEGYTF. The DNA of the CDR3 is TGTGCCAGCAGCCAATTCCGGGCAGGGGAAGGCTACACCTTC.

The rearrangement uses TRBV18 and TRBJ1-5, with D maybe TRBD1 (5 bases). Trimming removed 3 bases at V and 3 bases at J, with 12 bases between. The CDR3 has 15 residues. Germline V gene data show CDR1 as KGHSH and CDR2 as LQKENI. CDR3 sequence reads: CASSPQATVNQPQHF. The CDR3 DNA is TGTGCCAGCTCACCGCAGGCGACAGTCAATCAGCCCCAGCATTTT.